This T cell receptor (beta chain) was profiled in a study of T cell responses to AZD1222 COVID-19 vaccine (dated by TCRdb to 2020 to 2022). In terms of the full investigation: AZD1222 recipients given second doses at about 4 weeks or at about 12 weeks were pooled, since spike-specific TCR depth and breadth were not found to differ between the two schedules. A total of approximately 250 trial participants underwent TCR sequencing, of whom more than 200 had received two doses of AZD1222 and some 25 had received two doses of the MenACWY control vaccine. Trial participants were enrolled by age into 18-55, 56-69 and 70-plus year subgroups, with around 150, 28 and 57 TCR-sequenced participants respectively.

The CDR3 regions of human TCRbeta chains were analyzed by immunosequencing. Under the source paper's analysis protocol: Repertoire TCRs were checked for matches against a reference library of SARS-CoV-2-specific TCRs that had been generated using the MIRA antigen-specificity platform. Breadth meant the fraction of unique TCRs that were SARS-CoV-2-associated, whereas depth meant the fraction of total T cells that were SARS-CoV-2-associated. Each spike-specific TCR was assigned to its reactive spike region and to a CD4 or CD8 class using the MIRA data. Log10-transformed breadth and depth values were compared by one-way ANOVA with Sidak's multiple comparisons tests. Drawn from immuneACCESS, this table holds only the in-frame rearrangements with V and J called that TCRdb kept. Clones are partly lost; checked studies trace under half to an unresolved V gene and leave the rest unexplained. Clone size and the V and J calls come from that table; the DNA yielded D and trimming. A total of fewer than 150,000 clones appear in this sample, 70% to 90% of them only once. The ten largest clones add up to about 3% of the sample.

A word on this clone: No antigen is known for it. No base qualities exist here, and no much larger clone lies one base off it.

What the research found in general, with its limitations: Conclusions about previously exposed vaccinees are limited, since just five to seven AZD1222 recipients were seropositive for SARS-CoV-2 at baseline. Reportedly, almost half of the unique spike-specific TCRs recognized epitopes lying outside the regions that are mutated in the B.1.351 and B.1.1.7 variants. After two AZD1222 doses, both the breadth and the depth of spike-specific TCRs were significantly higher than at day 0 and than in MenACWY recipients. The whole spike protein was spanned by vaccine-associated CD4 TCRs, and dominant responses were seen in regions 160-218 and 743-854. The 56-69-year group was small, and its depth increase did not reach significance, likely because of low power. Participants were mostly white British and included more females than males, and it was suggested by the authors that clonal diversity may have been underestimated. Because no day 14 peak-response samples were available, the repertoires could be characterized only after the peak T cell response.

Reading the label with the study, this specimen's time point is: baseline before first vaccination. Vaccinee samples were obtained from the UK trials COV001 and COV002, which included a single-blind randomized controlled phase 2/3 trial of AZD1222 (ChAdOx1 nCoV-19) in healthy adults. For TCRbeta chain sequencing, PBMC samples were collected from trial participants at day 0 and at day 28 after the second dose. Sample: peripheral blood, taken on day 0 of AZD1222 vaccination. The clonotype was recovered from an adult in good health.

In nucleotides, the sequence is TGTGCCAGCTCACCACTCGGGCCGGGATATGGCACAGATACGCAGTATTTT. Protein translation: CASSPLGPGYGTDTQYF. The chain was built from TRBV18 and TRBJ2-3; tentative D gene TRBD2, with 5 bases matching. Between the V and J ends, shortened by 1 base and 1 base respectively, the junction contains 15 bases. Counted from cysteine to phenylalanine, this CDR3 has 17 amino acids. Just the 51-base CDR3 DNA is kept, in frame starting at base 1. The germline V gene specifies KGHSH as CDR1 and LQKENI as CDR2.